One sample yielded the 10 T cell receptor beta chains listed below, sequenced in a study of control samples from healthy donors and cancer patients. The assay was immunoSEQ multiplex PCR, and TCRdb's table has in-frame clones only and misses some. The sample has 82,000 or so clones; about 93% are singletons. Input material: blood. These receptor sequences come from a woman aged 18-29 years in good health.

This chain connects TRBV24-1 to TRBJ1-3, with a possible D match to TRBD1 (5 bases). Trimming cost V 9 bases and J 0 bases, with 8 bases left between them. Germline V CDR1 and CDR2: KGHDR, SFDVKD. This CDR3 contains 13 residues. This CDR3 is CATQDSSGNTIYF. The CDR3 nucleotides read TGTGCCACCCAAGACAGCTCTGGAAACACCATATATTTT.

J is TRBJ1-1 and V is TRBV23-1, with D possibly matching TRBD1 (6 bases). TRBV23-1 is classed as an ORF, of uncertain function. This CDR3 region has 12 residues. V lost 2 bases and J 7 bases, leaving 8 bases between the germline ends. CDR3 sequence (DNA): TGCGCCAGCAGTCAAGGGGGCGGTGAAGCTTTCTTT. Encoded protein: CASSQGGGEAFF.

V is TRBV3-1 (or the pseudogene TRBV3-2) and J is TRBJ2-7, with 12 bases aligning to TRBD2. The V segment lost 6 bases and the J segment 6 bases; nucleotides outside the gene matches: 9. The V gene's germline CDR1 is LGHDT and CDR2 YNNKEL (reference sequence). CDR3 length equals 15 residues. CDR3 sequence reads: CASRSTSGRRGEQYF. CDR3 in DNA: TGTGCCAGCAGGTCAACTAGCGGGAGGCGTGGCGAGCAGTACTTC.

Note on this clone: The sample holds other DNA sequences that translate to the same CDR3. V gene TRBV27 combines with J gene TRBJ1-5; unclear D gene. The V gene lost 2 bases and the J gene lost 0 bases, with 2 bases spanning the gap. Germline CDR1 reads MNHEY; CDR2 reads SMNVEV (reference sequence). This CDR3 is built from 13 residues. DNA for the CDR3: TGTGCCAGCAGTTTAGGTAGCAATCAGCCCCAGCATTTT. It encodes CASSLGSNQPQHF.

This chain uses TRBV10-2 with TRBJ2-1; TRBD2 might be the D (6 bases). The germline V gene encodes CDR1 WSHSY and CDR2 SAAADI. The CDR3 sequence is 18 residues long. Trimming pared 7 bases from V and 0 bases from J, leaving 22 bases between. The CDR3 here is CASIPGTGIGLSYNEQFF. The CDR3 coding sequence is TGCGCCAGCATCCCGGGGACTGGAATAGGGCTCTCCTACAATGAGCAGTTCTTC.

This clone is a singleton in its sample. The J gene is TRBJ2-3, the V gene TRBV5-1; possible D gene TRBD1, 6 bases. Trimming removed 4 bases at V and 1 base at J, with 13 bases between. Germline V CDR1 and CDR2: SGHRS, YFSETQ. The CDR3 runs 15 residues. This CDR3 is CASSPVTGRTDTQYF. CDR3 DNA: TGCGCCAGCAGCCCGGTGACAGGTCGCACAGATACGCAGTATTTT.

The V gene is TRBV24-1, the J gene TRBJ2-1; 8 positions match TRBD2. The ends lost 4 bases at V and 5 bases at J; junction bases unmatched: 6. The CDR3 extends over 15 amino acids. Germline CDR1 reads KGHDR; CDR2 reads SFDVKD. The chain's CDR3 is CATSDPGGPHNEQFF. Here the CDR3 DNA reads TGTGCCACCAGTGACCCGGGGGGGCCCCACAATGAGCAGTTCTTC.

This chain joins TRBV6-5 and TRBJ2-3, with D possibly being TRBD1 (6 bases). Germline-derived CDR1 and CDR2 are MNHEY and SVGAGI. This CDR3 has 13 residues. V gave up 10 bases and J gave up 0 bases, with 11 bases separating them. The chain's CDR3 is CATSRGSTDTQYF. The CDR3, as DNA: TGTGCCACCAGCAGGGGAAGCACAGATACGCAGTATTTT.

The chain joins TRBV29-1 to TRBJ2-5; D is undetermined. V was cut by 4 bases and J by 5 bases, with 11 bases left in between. The CDR3 has 12 amino acids. Germline V gives CDR1 SQVTM, CDR2 ANQGSEA. CDR3: CSVGAGWETQYF. CDR3 sequence (DNA): TGCAGCGTTGGGGCAGGATGGGAGACCCAGTACTTC.

J is TRBJ1-1 and V is TRBV7-3, with a tentative D call TRBD1 (5 bases). Germline values: CDR1 SGHTA, CDR2 FQGTGA. This CDR3 has 15 residues. Trimming took off 4 bases at V and 6 bases at J, with 18 bases between the two ends. CDR3 in amino acids: CASSWDPTGGSEAFF. The CDR3 bases are TGTGCCAGCAGCTGGGACCCCACCGGTGGTTCTGAAGCTTTCTTT. Looking up the rest from reference TRBV7-3 and TRBJ1-1 gives the full variable domain: GAGVSQTPSNKVTEKGKYVELRCDPISGHTALYWYRQSLGQGPEFLIYFQGTGAADDSGLPNDRFFAVRPEGSVSTLKIQRTERGDSAVYLCASSWDPTGGSEAFFGQGTRLTVV.